These T cell receptor beta chains were read from a single sample in a study of T cell repertoires in cytomegalovirus infection. TCRdb independently ran MiXCR on the reads; one entry per CDR3 protein. The data hold hundreds of thousands of distinct CDR3 sequences, with under 40% observed a single time. Sequenced material: PBMCs. These receptors originate from a human donor in good health (CMV status not recorded). Some clones in this sample may be carry-over from other donors' samples. Each CDR3 is given with its conserved first and last residue. The D gene is left open where the match is weak. Not all rows give a size; the values are once, few, many and, for expanded clones, a class.

d_call	v_call	clone_size	j_call	cdr3_nt	cdr3_aa
NA	TRBV12-3/TRBV12-4	NA	TRBJ1-4	TGTGCCAGCAGCCCACAGGCTTGGGCTAATGAAAAACTGTTTTTT	CASSPQAWANEKLFF
TRBD2	TRBV12-3/TRBV12-4	NA	TRBJ2-2	TGTGCCAGCAGCTTCGACGCGACTAGCGGGAACACCGGGGAGCTGTTTTTT	CASSFDATSGNTGELFF
TRBD1	TRBV6-6	NA	TRBJ2-5	TGTGCCAGCAGGACAGGGGTCCGAGAGACCCAGTACTTC	CASRTGVRETQYF
NA	TRBV4-2	NA	TRBJ2-7	TGTGCCAGCAGCGAGGGTGCGGGGGCGTCCTACGAGCAGTACTTC	CASSEGAGASYEQYF
NA	TRBV24-1	NA	TRBJ1-1	TGTGCCACCGTCGGGGAGAACACTGAAGCTTTCTTT	CATVGENTEAFF
NA	TRBV6-1	few	TRBJ1-1	TGTGCCAGCAGTACTCCTTTATCGAGGCGAACTGAAGCTTTCTTT	CASSTPLSRRTEAFF
TRBD2	TRBV29-1	NA	TRBJ2-5	TGCAGCGTTGAACTAGCGGGAGACACACAAGAGACCCAGTACTTC	CSVELAGDTQETQYF
TRBD1	TRBV7-2	NA	TRBJ1-2	TGTGCCAGCAGCACGGGACAGGGGTACTATGTCTACACCTTC	CASSTGQGYYVYTF
TRBD2	TRBV7-9	few	TRBJ2-7	TGTGCCAGCAGCTCCCTAGTAGGCGGGAGTGGGTACGAGCAGTACTTC	CASSSLVGGSGYEQYF
NA	TRBV28	NA	TRBJ2-7	TGTGCCAGCAGCAAGACCCCTGCTTCAGAGGGGTTCGACTACGAGCAGTACTTC	CASSKTPASEGFDYEQYF
NA	TRBV12-3/TRBV12-4	once	TRBJ2-5	TGTGCCAGCACCAATTCACGGGGTGAGACCCAGTACTTC	CASTNSRGETQYF
NA	TRBV6-5	NA	TRBJ2-1	TGTGCCAGCAGTCCTCGATTTTTGGCGCGTGGGCAGTTCTTC	CASSPRFLARGQFF
TRBD1	TRBV7-2	NA	TRBJ2-3	TGTGCCAGCAGCTTAGCTGAGGACAGGGTCACAGATACGCAGTATTTT	CASSLAEDRVTDTQYF
NA	TRBV11-2	NA	TRBJ2-1	TGTGCCAGCAGCCCGCAGCAAACCTACAATGAGCAGTTCTTC	CASSPQQTYNEQFF
NA	TRBV4-3	once	TRBJ1-4	TGCGCCAGCAGCCTTATAAGACAGCCGGAAGAAAAACTGTTTTTT	CASSLIRQPEEKLFF
TRBD2	TRBV25-1	few	TRBJ2-1	TGTGCCAGCAGTGACCCGGGACTAGCGGCGACCAATGAGCAGTTCTTC	CASSDPGLAATNEQFF
TRBD1	TRBV27	NA	TRBJ2-2	TGTGCCAGCAGTGGGAGGACAGGGGCGAGGACCGGGGAGCTGTTTTTT	CASSGRTGARTGELFF
NA	TRBV7-9	few	TRBJ2-2	TGTGCCAGCAGCTCCCAATGGACGGGGGACACCGGGGAGCTGTTTTTT	CASSSQWTGDTGELFF
NA	TRBV20-1	few	TRBJ2-6	TGCAGTGCCGATGTCCAGGGGACCTTGTCCTCTGGGGCCAACGTCCTGACTTTC	CSADVQGTLSSGANVLTF
TRBD2	TRBV27	NA	TRBJ2-3	TGTGCCCGCACTGTGGGGACTAGCGGGGGGGCGGCAGATACGCAGTATTTT	CARTVGTSGGAADTQYF
TRBD1	TRBV7-9	few	TRBJ2-3	TGTGCCAGCAGCGCCTTGACAGGGGGCTTCACAGATACGCAGTATTTT	CASSALTGGFTDTQYF
NA	TRBV28	NA	TRBJ1-2	TGTGCCAGCAGGACAGAGAACTATGGCTACACCTTC	CASRTENYGYTF
NA	TRBV5-6	NA	TRBJ1-2	TGTGCCAGCAGCTTGGAGTGGCAGGGGATCTATGGCTACACCTTC	CASSLEWQGIYGYTF
NA	TRBV7-2	NA	TRBJ2-1	TGTGCCAGCAGCTTAAATTCCCCCGGAGGGTTCTTC	CASSLNSPGGFF
NA	TRBV19	NA	TRBJ1-1	TGTGCCAGTAGGACCATGAACACTGAAGCTTTCTTT	CASRTMNTEAFF
TRBD2	TRBV7-9	NA	TRBJ2-7	TGTGCCAGCAGCCAAACCTGGCGGGGGGGCCTCGATGAGCAGTACTTC	CASSQTWRGGLDEQYF
NA	TRBV20-1	NA	TRBJ1-4	TGCAGTGCTAGAGATCTAGGACTGAAGATGGGGCCAGAAAAAGCAACTAATGAAAAACTGTTTTTT	CSARDLGLKMGPEKATNEKLFF
TRBD1	TRBV7-8	many	TRBJ2-7	TGTGCCAGCGGGGACAGGGGAGAACTCTCCTACGAGCAGTACTTC	CASGDRGELSYEQYF
TRBD2	TRBV6-6	few	TRBJ2-1	TGTGCCAGCAGCTCCGGGACTAGCGGGGGGCATGAGCAGTTCTTC	CASSSGTSGGHEQFF
NA	TRBV2	NA	TRBJ1-4	TGTGCCAGCAGTAGGGATCCTGAAAAACTGTTTTTT	CASSRDPEKLFF
TRBD2	TRBV7-6	NA	TRBJ2-7	TGTGCCAGCAGCCTTAGGGCGGGGGGCCTCGATGTCGGCGAGCAGTACTTC	CASSLRAGGLDVGEQYF
NA	TRBV11-1	few	TRBJ2-3	TGTGCCAGCAGCTTAGCGGCCGTCGCTCGTGGCACAGATACGCAGTATTTT	CASSLAAVARGTDTQYF
NA	TRBV11-1	many	TRBJ2-1	TGTGCCAGCAGCCCCGAGGTTACCTACAATGAGCAGTTCTTC	CASSPEVTYNEQFF
NA	TRBV7-8	NA	TRBJ1-1	TGTGCCAGCAGCCTAACCCCCTCTCAGAACACTGAAGCTTTCTTT	CASSLTPSQNTEAFF
NA	TRBV24-1	many	TRBJ2-1	TGTGCCACCAGTGATCCCCCCTACAATGAGCAGTTCTTC	CATSDPPYNEQFF
NA	TRBV5-7	NA	TRBJ2-3	TGTGCCAGCAGCTTCCCGGAGAGCGACACAGATACGCAGTATTTT	CASSFPESDTDTQYF